This is a list of T cell receptor beta chains from one sample in a study of vaccination and CD4 T cells after COVID-19. These receptors have no known antigen. One entry per CDR3 protein, called by TCRdb with MiXCR from the PCR reads. This table holds about 20,000 distinct CDR3 sequences, less than 35% found once. Sequencing was performed on CD4+ T cells from blood, cultured in vitro, taken about 7 months after SARS-CoV-2 vaccination. The receptor set was obtained from a human donor who had recovered from COVID-19. Each CDR3 is given with its conserved first and last residue. Each record gives: J gene, V gene, clone size, D gene, CDR3 DNA, CDR3 protein. A D gene is named only where the DNA matches it firmly. Clone size, where shown, is once, few, many, or a class for clones that have expanded.

j_call: TRBJ2-2; v_call: TRBV24-1; clone_size: NA; d_call: NA; cdr3_nt: TGTGCCACCAAGGGGGTTGGGGGCACCGGGGAGCTGTTTTTT; cdr3_aa: CATKGVGGTGELFF
j_call: TRBJ2-5; v_call: TRBV7-2; clone_size: NA; d_call: NA; cdr3_nt: TGTGCCAGCAGCCTTAACAGCCAAGAGACCCAGTACTTC; cdr3_aa: CASSLNSQETQYF
j_call: TRBJ2-3; v_call: TRBV4-2; clone_size: NA; d_call: NA; cdr3_nt: TGTGCCAGCAGCCAAGATTCCAGCGGACGCACAGATACGCAGTATTTT; cdr3_aa: CASSQDSSGRTDTQYF
j_call: TRBJ2-3; v_call: TRBV7-8; clone_size: NA; d_call: NA; cdr3_nt: TGTGCCAGCAGCCCCATGGTGACGCAGTATTTT; cdr3_aa: CASSPMVTQYF
j_call: TRBJ2-3; v_call: TRBV20-1; clone_size: NA; d_call: TRBD1; cdr3_nt: TGCAGTGCTAGGTCGGACAGGGGGCGATCAGATACGCAGTATTTT; cdr3_aa: CSARSDRGRSDTQYF
j_call: TRBJ2-5; v_call: TRBV20-1; clone_size: few; d_call: NA; cdr3_nt: TGCAGCGTTGCGGGCCGAGAGACCCAGTACTTC; cdr3_aa: CSVAGRETQYF
j_call: TRBJ2-7; v_call: TRBV20-1; clone_size: NA; d_call: NA; cdr3_nt: TGCAGTGCTAGAGGCGGCACGCCGGGAGAGACCTACGAGCAGTACTTC; cdr3_aa: CSARGGTPGETYEQYF
j_call: TRBJ2-5; v_call: TRBV27; clone_size: NA; d_call: NA; cdr3_nt: TGTGCCAGCAGTTTCCTCCCGACGGGAGAGACCCAGTACTTC; cdr3_aa: CASSFLPTGETQYF
j_call: TRBJ2-7; v_call: TRBV7-6; clone_size: NA; d_call: TRBD2; cdr3_nt: TGTGCCAGCAGCTTAGGGACTAGCGGGAGAGAATACTTC; cdr3_aa: CASSLGTSGREYF
j_call: TRBJ2-7; v_call: TRBV21-1; clone_size: once; d_call: NA; cdr3_nt: TGTGCCAACGAGGGTTCGGGCTACGAGCAGTACTTC; cdr3_aa: CANEGSGYEQYF
j_call: TRBJ2-1; v_call: TRBV20-1; clone_size: few; d_call: NA; cdr3_nt: TGCAGTGCTAGAGCCGGGTCTTACAATGAGCAGTTCTTC; cdr3_aa: CSARAGSYNEQFF
j_call: TRBJ2-3; v_call: TRBV7-8; clone_size: few; d_call: NA; cdr3_nt: TGTGCCAGCAGCTTAAGAGGACTTACCACAGATACGCAGTATTTT; cdr3_aa: CASSLRGLTTDTQYF
j_call: TRBJ2-3; v_call: TRBV7-3; clone_size: few; d_call: NA; cdr3_nt: TGTGCCAGCAGCTTCATCGGTGATACGCAGTATTTT; cdr3_aa: CASSFIGDTQYF
j_call: TRBJ2-1; v_call: TRBV28; clone_size: NA; d_call: NA; cdr3_nt: TGTGCCAGCAGTTCCGGAGGTTACAAGGGTAAACTCCTTCCAACACCACAGTTCTTC; cdr3_aa: CASSSGGYKGKLLPTPQFF
j_call: TRBJ1-5; v_call: TRBV6-1; clone_size: few; d_call: TRBD1; cdr3_nt: TGTGCCAGCAGTGAGACAGGGGGCAATCAGCCCCAGCATTTT; cdr3_aa: CASSETGGNQPQHF
j_call: TRBJ2-7; v_call: TRBV28; clone_size: NA; d_call: NA; cdr3_nt: TGTGCCAGCAGTTTACCCGCTGGCTCCTACGAGCAGTACTTC; cdr3_aa: CASSLPAGSYEQYF
j_call: TRBJ2-3; v_call: TRBV7-3; clone_size: few; d_call: TRBD2; cdr3_nt: TGTGCCAGCAGCTTCGCGGGAGCAGATACGCAGTATTTT; cdr3_aa: CASSFAGADTQYF
j_call: TRBJ2-3; v_call: TRBV21-1; clone_size: few; d_call: NA; cdr3_nt: TGTGCCAGCAGCAAGAACCTAGGGGGCACAGATACGCAGTATTTT; cdr3_aa: CASSKNLGGTDTQYF
j_call: TRBJ1-2; v_call: TRBV20-1; clone_size: NA; d_call: TRBD1; cdr3_nt: TGCAGTGCCGGACAGGGGCCAGGGTATGGCTACACCTTC; cdr3_aa: CSAGQGPGYGYTF
j_call: TRBJ2-5; v_call: TRBV6-5; clone_size: NA; d_call: TRBD1; cdr3_nt: TGTGCCAGCAGTTACAGGGGGCGGGAGACCCAGTACTTC; cdr3_aa: CASSYRGRETQYF
j_call: TRBJ2-5; v_call: TRBV20-1; clone_size: few; d_call: NA; cdr3_nt: TGCAGTGCTAGAGGTCCCCAAGAGACCCAGTACTTC; cdr3_aa: CSARGPQETQYF
j_call: TRBJ2-5; v_call: TRBV5-4; clone_size: few; d_call: NA; cdr3_nt: TGTGCCAGCAGCTATCAGGATCGGGAGACCCAGTACTTC; cdr3_aa: CASSYQDRETQYF
j_call: TRBJ2-7; v_call: TRBV28; clone_size: NA; d_call: TRBD2; cdr3_nt: TGTGCCAGCAGTTCCCCAAGGAGGGGGAGTAGCGGGAGCTACGAGCAGTACTTC; cdr3_aa: CASSSPRRGSSGSYEQYF
j_call: TRBJ1-5; v_call: TRBV6-1; clone_size: medium-sized; d_call: NA; cdr3_nt: TGTGCCAGCACATATGGGGGTGGCAATCAGCCCCAGCATTTT; cdr3_aa: CASTYGGGNQPQHF
j_call: TRBJ2-1; v_call: TRBV5-4; clone_size: few; d_call: NA; cdr3_nt: TGTGCCAGCAGCTTGAAGTACAATGAGCAGTTCTTC; cdr3_aa: CASSLKYNEQFF
j_call: TRBJ1-5; v_call: TRBV20-1; clone_size: few; d_call: NA; cdr3_nt: TGCAGTGCTAGAGACTACAAACAAGTCAATCAGCCCCAGCATTTT; cdr3_aa: CSARDYKQVNQPQHF
j_call: TRBJ2-6; v_call: TRBV28; clone_size: NA; d_call: NA; cdr3_nt: TGTGCCAGCAGACTGACTGGGGCCAACGTCCTGACTTTC; cdr3_aa: CASRLTGANVLTF
j_call: TRBJ2-1; v_call: TRBV20-1; clone_size: NA; d_call: NA; cdr3_nt: TGCAGTGCTAGAACTTCGCCTGATGAGCAGTTCTTC; cdr3_aa: CSARTSPDEQFF
j_call: TRBJ2-7; v_call: TRBV7-2; clone_size: NA; d_call: TRBD2; cdr3_nt: TGTGCCAGCAGCTCCCCCCGGGGGGTTCGGTACGAGCAGTACTTC; cdr3_aa: CASSSPRGVRYEQYF
j_call: TRBJ1-5; v_call: TRBV19; clone_size: few; d_call: NA; cdr3_nt: TGTGCCAGTAGTATAGGAAGGGATCAGCCCCAGCATTTT; cdr3_aa: CASSIGRDQPQHF
j_call: TRBJ2-1; v_call: TRBV7-2; clone_size: NA; d_call: TRBD2; cdr3_nt: TGTGCCAGCAGCCGTGGGACTAGCGGCTCCTACAATGAGCAGTTCTTC; cdr3_aa: CASSRGTSGSYNEQFF
j_call: TRBJ1-2; v_call: TRBV2; clone_size: NA; d_call: NA; cdr3_nt: TGTGCCAGCAGTGAAATGCCCGAACGGGGCTACACCTTC; cdr3_aa: CASSEMPERGYTF
j_call: TRBJ2-7; v_call: TRBV19; clone_size: NA; d_call: NA; cdr3_nt: TGTGCCAGTAGTAACTCTCTACAGTCCTACGAGCAGTACTTC; cdr3_aa: CASSNSLQSYEQYF
j_call: TRBJ2-7; v_call: TRBV6-1; clone_size: NA; d_call: NA; cdr3_nt: TGTGCCAGCAGTGGGGGCGCGCGGGTCTCCTACGAGCAGTACTTC; cdr3_aa: CASSGGARVSYEQYF
j_call: TRBJ1-2; v_call: TRBV7-9; clone_size: NA; d_call: TRBD1; cdr3_nt: TGTGCCAGCAGAAAACAGGGGAGATCTAACTATGGCTACACCTTC; cdr3_aa: CASRKQGRSNYGYTF
j_call: TRBJ2-7; v_call: TRBV27; clone_size: NA; d_call: NA; cdr3_nt: TGTGCCAGCAGGTTGTGGGTCGGGTCCTACGAGCAGTACTTC; cdr3_aa: CASRLWVGSYEQYF
j_call: TRBJ2-1; v_call: TRBV20-1; clone_size: NA; d_call: TRBD2; cdr3_nt: TGCAGTGCTAGTAGCGGGGCGGATACCAATGAGCAGTTCTTC; cdr3_aa: CSASSGADTNEQFF
j_call: TRBJ2-1; v_call: TRBV7-9; clone_size: NA; d_call: NA; cdr3_nt: TGTGCCAGCACCCCTGACAGTTACAATGAGCAGTTCTTC; cdr3_aa: CASTPDSYNEQFF
j_call: TRBJ1-2; v_call: TRBV18; clone_size: NA; d_call: TRBD1; cdr3_nt: TGTGCCAGCTCACCTTTCGGACAGGACTATGGCTACACCTTC; cdr3_aa: CASSPFGQDYGYTF
j_call: TRBJ2-7; v_call: TRBV29-1; clone_size: few; d_call: NA; cdr3_nt: TGCAGCGTTCGTGGCTTGGGCAGGGGGGACTCCTACGAGCAGTACTTC; cdr3_aa: CSVRGLGRGDSYEQYF
j_call: TRBJ2-7; v_call: TRBV18; clone_size: NA; d_call: TRBD1; cdr3_nt: TGTGCCAGCTCACCTCCCAGGGGGACCCACGAGCAGTACTTC; cdr3_aa: CASSPPRGTHEQYF